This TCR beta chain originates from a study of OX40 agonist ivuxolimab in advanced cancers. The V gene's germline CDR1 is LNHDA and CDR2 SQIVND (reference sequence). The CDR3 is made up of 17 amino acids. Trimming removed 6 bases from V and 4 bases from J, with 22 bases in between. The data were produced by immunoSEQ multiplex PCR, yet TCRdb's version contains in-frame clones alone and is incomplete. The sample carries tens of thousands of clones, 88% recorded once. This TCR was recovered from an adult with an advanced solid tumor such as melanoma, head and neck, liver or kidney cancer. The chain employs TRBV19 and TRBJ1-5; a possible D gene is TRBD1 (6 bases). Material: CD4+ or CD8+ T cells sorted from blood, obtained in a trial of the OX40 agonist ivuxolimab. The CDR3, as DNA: TGTGCCAGTAGCCGCCGCGACAGGCCCGCTCCGAATCAGCCCCAGCATTTT. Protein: CASSRRDRPAPNQPQHF.